A selection of T cell receptor beta chains follows, all from one sample in a study of identical twins' blood T cells. A single record per CDR3 protein comes from TCRdb applying MiXCR to the 5' RACE reads. The sample lists hundreds of thousands of distinct CDR3 sequences, 28% seen once, with roughly 5.5% in the top ten. The sample was PBMCs. The source of these receptors is a woman aged 18-49 years in good health. Each CDR3 is given with its conserved first and last residue. The D gene is left open where the match is weak. Clone size appears in some rows only: once, few, many, or a class for an expanded clone.

d_gene	v_gene	abundance	len	j_gene	CDR3aa	CDR3nt
.	TRBV7-7	.	15	TRBJ1-3	CASSVDVSSGNTIYF	TGTGCTAGCAGCGTCGACGTGAGCTCTGGAAACACCATATATTTT
.	TRBV20-1	.	15	TRBJ1-1	CSARDTQRAVTEAFF	TGCAGTGCTAGAGATACACAGCGGGCTGTCACTGAAGCTTTCTTT
TRBD1	TRBV19	.	14	TRBJ1-5	CASRRDRGGQPQHF	TGTGCCAGTAGACGAGACAGGGGAGGTCAGCCCCAGCATTTT
.	TRBV20-1	.	13	TRBJ2-1	CSAREETTNEQFF	TGCAGTGCTAGAGAGGAGACTACTAATGAGCAGTTCTTC
.	TRBV7-2	.	14	TRBJ2-5	CASSFRTVQETQYF	TGTGCCAGCAGCTTCCGGACAGTTCAAGAGACCCAGTACTTC
.	TRBV11-2	.	16	TRBJ1-3	CASSAHPHGGGNTIYF	TGTGCCAGCAGCGCCCACCCTCACGGGGGCGGAAACACCATATATTTT
.	TRBV5-1	few	15	TRBJ1-1	CASSFEESSNTEAFF	TGCGCCAGCAGCTTCGAAGAATCCTCGAACACTGAAGCTTTCTTT
.	TRBV5-6	many	13	TRBJ1-1	CASSFKGEGEAFF	TGTGCCAGCAGCTTCAAAGGCGAGGGGGAAGCTTTCTTT
TRBD1	TRBV20-1	once	13	TRBJ1-4	CSAAGQGEGKLFF	TGCAGTGCCGCGGGACAGGGGGAAGGAAAACTGTTTTTT
.	TRBV5-1	.	14	TRBJ1-1	CASKETGLNTEAFF	TGCGCCAGCAAAGAGACAGGACTGAACACTGAAGCTTTCTTT
.	TRBV7-6	.	11	TRBJ2-7	CASSPGLEQYF	TGTGCCAGCAGCCCGGGACTCGAGCAGTACTTC
.	TRBV18	.	13	TRBJ1-5	CASSHRGGLPQHF	TGTGCCAGCTCCCACCGCGGGGGGCTGCCCCAGCATTTT
TRBD1	TRBV20-1	.	19	TRBJ1-6	CSARRRDRGINSYNSPLHF	TGCAGTGCTCGACGCCGGGACAGGGGCATCAACTCCTATAATTCACCCCTCCACTTT
.	TRBV2	few	14	TRBJ1-4	CAINVGVTNEKLFF	TGTGCCATCAACGTGGGGGTAACTAATGAAAAACTGTTTTTT
TRBD1	TRBV5-1	.	14	TRBJ1-1	CASSLQGATSEAFF	TGCGCCAGCAGCTTGCAGGGGGCGACTTCTGAAGCTTTCTTT
.	TRBV5-1	.	14	TRBJ2-1	CASSLFGSYNEQFF	TGCGCCAGCAGCTTATTCGGATCCTACAATGAGCAGTTCTTC
.	TRBV2	few	14	TRBJ2-2	CASSRSVNTGELFF	TGTGCCAGCAGTAGGTCAGTTAACACCGGGGAGCTGTTTTTT
.	TRBV21-1	few	19	TRBJ2-7	CASSEGLAGGPPFSYEQYF	TGTGCCAGCAGCGAGGGACTAGCGGGAGGGCCTCCCTTCTCCTACGAGCAGTACTTC
TRBD1	TRBV10-3	many	14	TRBJ1-1	CASALDRANTEAFF	TGTGCCTCCGCGTTGGACAGGGCGAACACTGAAGCTTTCTTT
.	TRBV30	.	13	TRBJ1-5	CAWSAGAYGPQHF	TGTGCCTGGAGTGCGGGGGCCTACGGGCCCCAGCATTTT
.	TRBV20-1	.	14	TRBJ1-3	CSALDYPSGNTIYF	TGCAGTGCTCTGGACTACCCCTCTGGAAACACCATATATTTT
.	TRBV7-2	few	13	TRBJ2-2	CASSLAGGRELFF	TGTGCCAGCAGCCTTGCTGGGGGAAGGGAGCTGTTTTTT
.	TRBV9	many	16	TRBJ2-1	CASSVEQARSYNEQFF	TGTGCCAGCAGCGTAGAGCAGGCCCGCTCCTACAATGAGCAGTTCTTC
TRBD1	TRBV11-2	few	13	TRBJ1-1	CASSLDRQGKTFF	TGTGCCAGCAGCTTAGACCGACAGGGTAAAACTTTCTTT
.	TRBV20-1	few	12	TRBJ2-3	CSAAPVTDTQYF	TGCAGTGCAGCCCCAGTCACAGATACGCAGTATTTT
TRBD2	TRBV6-5	few	17	TRBJ2-1	CASSFTSSSGSLGEQFF	TGTGCCAGCAGTTTCACTTCGTCTAGCGGGAGTTTGGGCGAGCAGTTCTTC
.	TRBV25-1	few	15	TRBJ2-3	CASSEGGTLGDTQYF	TGTGCCAGCAGTGAAGGTGGAACCCTCGGAGATACGCAGTATTTT
.	TRBV28	.	15	TRBJ1-5	CASRAQKGGNQPQHF	TGTGCCAGCCGCGCGCAAAAGGGAGGCAATCAGCCCCAGCATTTT
.	TRBV20-1	many	14	TRBJ1-4	CSAWSGGANEKLFF	TGCAGTGCTTGGAGTGGGGGGGCAAACGAAAAACTGTTTTTT
TRBD2	TRBV20-1	few	13	TRBJ2-1	CSASTGLVGEQFF	TGCAGTGCTAGCACGGGACTAGTCGGAGAGCAGTTCTTC
.	TRBV7-2	.	15	TRBJ2-3	CASSLFKGGTDTQYF	TGTGCCAGCAGCCTGTTTAAAGGGGGGACAGATACGCAGTATTTT
TRBD1	TRBV5-8	few	15	TRBJ2-7	CASSLFYRGLSEQYF	TGTGCCAGCAGCCTATTCTACAGGGGGCTAAGCGAGCAGTACTTC
.	TRBV5-1	.	13	TRBJ2-3	CASSFGRTDTQYF	TGCGCCAGCAGCTTCGGCCGCACAGATACGCAGTATTTT
.	TRBV19	many	11	TRBJ1-2	CASSIGDGYTF	TGTGCCAGTAGTATAGGGGACGGCTACACCTTC
.	TRBV11-2	many	18	TRBJ2-4	CASSLDQGQKLPKNIQYF	TGTGCCAGCAGCTTAGATCAGGGACAAAAACTTCCCAAAAACATTCAGTACTTC
.	TRBV7-2	.	12	TRBJ1-2	CASSKDRYGYTF	TGTGCCAGCAGCAAAGACAGATATGGCTACACCTTC
.	TRBV5-1	.	15	TRBJ2-1	CASSFGGTIYNEQFF	TGCGCCAGCAGTTTCGGCGGGACGATCTACAATGAGCAGTTCTTC
.	TRBV28	many	11	TRBJ2-1	CASSRGSDEFF	TGTGCCAGCAGTAGGGGCTCGGACGAGTTCTTC
.	TRBV12-5	.	17	TRBJ1-6	CASAASLRDSYNSPLHF	TGTGCTAGTGCCGCCTCCCTCAGGGATTCCTATAATTCACCCCTCCACTTT
TRBD2	TRBV5-1	few	15	TRBJ2-3	CASSPRGAGTDTQYF	TGCGCCAGCAGCCCTCGGGGAGCGGGGACAGATACGCAGTATTTT
.	TRBV12-5	.	13	TRBJ2-7	CASEGSESYEQYF	TGTGCTAGTGAAGGGTCGGAATCCTACGAGCAGTACTTC
TRBD1	TRBV29-1	.	12	TRBJ1-2	CSSPQGDYGYTF	TGCAGCTCTCCACAGGGGGACTATGGCTACACCTTC
TRBD1	TRBV3-1	.	17	TRBJ2-3	CASSQEGRGLFTDTQYF	TGTGCCAGCAGCCAAGAAGGCAGGGGGCTTTTCACAGATACGCAGTATTTT
TRBD1	TRBV7-2	.	13	TRBJ1-5	CTSSLLRTGMVHF	TGTACCAGCAGCTTACTCCGGACAGGGATGGTACATTTT
.	TRBV23-1	.	15	TRBJ1-1	CASRPIRGSNTEAFF	TGCGCCAGCAGGCCGATCAGGGGTTCAAACACTGAAGCTTTCTTT
TRBD1	TRBV5-1	.	16	TRBJ2-7	CASSLYGTEVYYEQYF	TGCGCCAGCAGCTTGTACGGGACAGAAGTTTATTACGAGCAGTACTTC
.	TRBV10-3	.	11	TRBJ2-7	CAIRGRDEQYF	TGTGCCATCAGGGGCAGGGACGAGCAGTACTTC